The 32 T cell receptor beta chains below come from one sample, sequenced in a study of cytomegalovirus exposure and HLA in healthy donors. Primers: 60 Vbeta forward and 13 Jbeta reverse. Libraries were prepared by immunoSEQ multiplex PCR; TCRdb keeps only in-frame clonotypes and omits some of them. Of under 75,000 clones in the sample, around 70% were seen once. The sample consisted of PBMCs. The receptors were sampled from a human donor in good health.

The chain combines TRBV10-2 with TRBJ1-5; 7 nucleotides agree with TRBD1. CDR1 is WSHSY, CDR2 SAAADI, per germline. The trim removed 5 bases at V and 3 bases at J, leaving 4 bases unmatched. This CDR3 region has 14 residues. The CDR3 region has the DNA TGCGCCAGCAGTTTACAGGGGATCAATCAGCCCCAGCATTTT. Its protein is CASSLQGINQPQHF.

The CDR3 region is CASSLGDREVNTEAFF. CDR3 DNA: TGTGCCAGCAGCTTAGGGGACAGGGAGGTGAACACTGAAGCTTTCTTT. This chain connects TRBV11-2 to TRBJ1-1, with 9 positions matching TRBD1. J gave up 0 bases and V 1 base, and 3 bases lay outside the gene matches. The CDR3 is 16 amino acids. CDR1 and CDR2 from the germline V gene are SGHAT and FQNNGV.

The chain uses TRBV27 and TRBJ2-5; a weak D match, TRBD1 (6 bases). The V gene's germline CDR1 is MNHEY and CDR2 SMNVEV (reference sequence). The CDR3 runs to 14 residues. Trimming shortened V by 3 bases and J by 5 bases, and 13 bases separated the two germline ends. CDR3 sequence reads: CASSLGAPGETQYF. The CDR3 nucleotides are TGTGCCAGCAGTTTGGGGGCCCCGGGGGAGACCCAGTACTTC.

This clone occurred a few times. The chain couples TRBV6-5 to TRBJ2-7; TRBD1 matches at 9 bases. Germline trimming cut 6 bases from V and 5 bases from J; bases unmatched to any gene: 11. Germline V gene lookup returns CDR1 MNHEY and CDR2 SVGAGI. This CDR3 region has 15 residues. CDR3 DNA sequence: TGTGCCAGCAGCCCCACATCCGACAGGGGGGACGAGCAGTACTTC. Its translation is CASSPTSDRGDEQYF.

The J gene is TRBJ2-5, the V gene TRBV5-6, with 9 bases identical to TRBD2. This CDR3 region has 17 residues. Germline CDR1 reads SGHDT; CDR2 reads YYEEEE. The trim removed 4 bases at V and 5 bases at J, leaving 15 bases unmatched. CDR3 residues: CASSPFSGSYGTETQYF. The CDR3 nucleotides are TGTGCCAGCAGCCCGTTTAGCGGGAGTTACGGTACGGAGACCCAGTACTTC.

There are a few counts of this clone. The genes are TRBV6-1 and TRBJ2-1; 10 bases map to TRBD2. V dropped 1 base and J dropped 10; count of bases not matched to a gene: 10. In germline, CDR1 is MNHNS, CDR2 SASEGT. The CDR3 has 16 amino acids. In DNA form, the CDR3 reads TGTGCCAGCAGTGAAGTCTTCCTAGCGGGAGAGGGGGAGCAGTTCTTC. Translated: CASSEVFLAGEGEQFF.

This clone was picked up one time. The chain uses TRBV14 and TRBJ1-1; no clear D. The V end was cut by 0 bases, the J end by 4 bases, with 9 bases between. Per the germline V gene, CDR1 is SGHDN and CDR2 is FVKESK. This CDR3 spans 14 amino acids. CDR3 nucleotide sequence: TGTGCCAGCAGCCAAGAGGCGGGGAGCACTGAAGCTTTCTTT. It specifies CASSQEAGSTEAFF. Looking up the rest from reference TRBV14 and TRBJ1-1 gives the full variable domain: EAGVTQFPSHSVIEKGQTVTLRCDPISGHDNLYWYRRVMGKEIKFLLHFVKESKQDESGMPNNRFLAERTGGTYSTLKVQPAELEDSGVYFCASSQEAGSTEAFFGQGTRLTVV.

The CDR3 DNA follows: TGTGCCAGCAGCTTAGTGGGACAGGACTTCTATGGCTACACCTTC. This sequence encodes CASSLVGQDFYGYTF. The rearrangement links TRBV7-8 to TRBJ1-2, with 8 bases that match TRBD1. The germline V gene encodes CDR1 SGHVS and CDR2 FQNEAQ. The CDR3 has 15 residues. V dropped 1 base and J dropped 4; count of bases not matched to a gene: 5.

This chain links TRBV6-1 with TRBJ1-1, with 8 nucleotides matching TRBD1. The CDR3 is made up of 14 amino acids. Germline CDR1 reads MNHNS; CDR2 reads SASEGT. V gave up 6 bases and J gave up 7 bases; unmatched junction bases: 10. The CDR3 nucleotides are TGTGCCAGCAGGGACTACAGGGGGTTTGGTGAAGCTTTCTTT. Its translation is CASRDYRGFGEAFF.

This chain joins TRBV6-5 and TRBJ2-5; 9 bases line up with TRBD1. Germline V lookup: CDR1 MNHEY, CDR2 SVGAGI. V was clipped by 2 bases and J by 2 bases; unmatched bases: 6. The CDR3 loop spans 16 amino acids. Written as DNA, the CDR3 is TGTGCCAGCAGTTACGCTGGGACAGGGTGGCAAGAGACCCAGTACTTC. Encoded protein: CASSYAGTGWQETQYF.

The CDR3 DNA reads TGTGCCAGCAGCGGGAAGCGGGGGGACAACTACAATGAGCAGTTCTTC. Encoded protein: CASSGKRGDNYNEQFF. The chain recombines TRBV5-4 with TRBJ2-1, with 9 bases aligning to TRBD2. The CDR3 is 16 amino acids. Germline trimming cut 4 bases from V and 3 bases from J; bases unmatched to any gene: 8. The germline CDR1 and CDR2 sequences are SGHNT and YYREEE (reference sequence).

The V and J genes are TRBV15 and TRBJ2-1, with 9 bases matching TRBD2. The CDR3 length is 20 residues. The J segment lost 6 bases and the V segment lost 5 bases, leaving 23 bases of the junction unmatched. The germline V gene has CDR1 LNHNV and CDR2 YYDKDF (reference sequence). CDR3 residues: CATSGGGLAKGGLFGNEQFF. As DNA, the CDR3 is TGTGCCACCAGCGGTGGCGGACTAGCGAAGGGAGGGCTGTTTGGCAATGAGCAGTTCTTC.

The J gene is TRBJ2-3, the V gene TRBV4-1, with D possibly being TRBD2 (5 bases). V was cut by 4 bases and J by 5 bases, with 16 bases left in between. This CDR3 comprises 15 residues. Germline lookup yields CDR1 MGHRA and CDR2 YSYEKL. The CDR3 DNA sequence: TGCGCCAGCAGCCCCCCCTCTGGGAGAGAAGATACGCAGTATTTT. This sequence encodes CASSPPSGREDTQYF.

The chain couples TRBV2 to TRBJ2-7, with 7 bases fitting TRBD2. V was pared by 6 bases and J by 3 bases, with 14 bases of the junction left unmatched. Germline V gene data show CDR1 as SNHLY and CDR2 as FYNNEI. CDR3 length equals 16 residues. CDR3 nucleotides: TGTGCCAGCAGCCCCGAGTGGGCGGGAGAAGTCTACGAGCAGTACTTC. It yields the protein CASSPEWAGEVYEQYF.

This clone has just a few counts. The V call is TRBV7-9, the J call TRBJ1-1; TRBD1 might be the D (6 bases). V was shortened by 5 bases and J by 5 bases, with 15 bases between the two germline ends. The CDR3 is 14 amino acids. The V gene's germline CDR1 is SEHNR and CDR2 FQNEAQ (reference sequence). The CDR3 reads CASSPLAQGTEAFF. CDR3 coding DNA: TGTGCCAGCAGCCCCCTGGCCCAGGGGACTGAAGCTTTCTTT.

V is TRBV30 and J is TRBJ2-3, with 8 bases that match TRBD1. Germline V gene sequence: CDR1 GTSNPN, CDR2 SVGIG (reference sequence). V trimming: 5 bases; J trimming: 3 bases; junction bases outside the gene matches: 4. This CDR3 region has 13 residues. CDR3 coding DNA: TGTGCCTGGGGACAGGGATCGACAGATACGCAGTATTTT. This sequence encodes CAWGQGSTDTQYF.

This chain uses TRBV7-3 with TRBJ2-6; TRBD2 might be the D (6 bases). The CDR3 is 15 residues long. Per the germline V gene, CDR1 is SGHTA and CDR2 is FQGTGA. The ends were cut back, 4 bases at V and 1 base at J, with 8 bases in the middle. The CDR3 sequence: CASSYGGSGANVLTF. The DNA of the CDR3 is TGTGCCAGCAGCTACGGAGGGTCTGGGGCCAACGTCCTGACTTTC.

The CDR3 spells CASSGRQSGGTEAFF. The CDR3 DNA is TGTGCCAGCAGCGGGAGACAGAGTGGCGGTACTGAAGCTTTCTTT. The chain links TRBV9 to TRBJ1-1, with D perhaps matching TRBD1 (5 bases). V lost 3 bases to trimming and J lost 5 bases, with 17 bases between them. Germline V gene data show CDR1 as SGDLS and CDR2 as YYNGEE. The CDR3 consists of 15 residues. Looking up the rest from reference TRBV9 and TRBJ1-1 gives the full variable domain: DSGVTQTPKHLITATGQRVTLRCSPRSGDLSVYWYQQSLDQGLQFLIQYYNGEERAKGNILERFSAQQFPDLHSELNLSSLELGDSALYFCASSGRQSGGTEAFFGQGTRLTVV.

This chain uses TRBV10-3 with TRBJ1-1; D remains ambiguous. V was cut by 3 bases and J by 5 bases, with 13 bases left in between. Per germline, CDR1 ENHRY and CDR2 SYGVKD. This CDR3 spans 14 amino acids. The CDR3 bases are TGTGCCATCAGTGATTCGAGGGAATGGACTGAAGCTTTCTTT. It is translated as CAISDSREWTEAFF.

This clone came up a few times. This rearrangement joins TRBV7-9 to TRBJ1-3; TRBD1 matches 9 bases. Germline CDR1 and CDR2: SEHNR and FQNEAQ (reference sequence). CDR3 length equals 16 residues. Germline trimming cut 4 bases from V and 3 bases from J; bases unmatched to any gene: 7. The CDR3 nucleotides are TGTGCCAGCAGCTCGACGGACAGGGGCGATGGAAACACCATATATTTT. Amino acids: CASSSTDRGDGNTIYF.

This CDR3 reads CASSSPTGGVNTEAFF. The CDR3 nucleotides read TGTGCCAGCAGCTCTCCGACAGGGGGGGTGAACACTGAAGCTTTCTTT. The genes are TRBV5-4 and TRBJ1-1, with 9 bases fitting TRBD1. The germline gives CDR1 SGHNT, CDR2 YYREEE (reference sequence). The junction had 6 bases not matched to a gene; V was cut back by 3 bases and J by 0 bases. The CDR3 sequence is 16 residues long.

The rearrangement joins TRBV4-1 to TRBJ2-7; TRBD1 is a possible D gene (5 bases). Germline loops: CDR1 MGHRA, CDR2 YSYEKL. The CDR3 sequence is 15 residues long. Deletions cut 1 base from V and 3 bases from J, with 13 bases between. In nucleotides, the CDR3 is TGCGCCAGCAGCCAAGGCTCGACAGTCATCTACGAGCAGTACTTC. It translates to CASSQGSTVIYEQYF.

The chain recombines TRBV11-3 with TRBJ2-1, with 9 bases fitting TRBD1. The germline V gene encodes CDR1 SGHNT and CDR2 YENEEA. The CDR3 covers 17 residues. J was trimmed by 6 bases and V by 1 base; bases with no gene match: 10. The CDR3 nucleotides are TGTGCCAGCAGCTTAGCCCCGGGACAGGGTTCTTCCAATGAGCAGTTCTTC. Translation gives CASSLAPGQGSSNEQFF.

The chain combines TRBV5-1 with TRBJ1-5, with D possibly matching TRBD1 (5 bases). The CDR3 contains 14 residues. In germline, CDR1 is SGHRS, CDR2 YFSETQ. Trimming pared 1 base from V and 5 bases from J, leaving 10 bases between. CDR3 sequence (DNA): TGCGCCAGCAGCTTGCGGGGGGGGGATCAGCCCCAGCATTTT. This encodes CASSLRGGDQPQHF.

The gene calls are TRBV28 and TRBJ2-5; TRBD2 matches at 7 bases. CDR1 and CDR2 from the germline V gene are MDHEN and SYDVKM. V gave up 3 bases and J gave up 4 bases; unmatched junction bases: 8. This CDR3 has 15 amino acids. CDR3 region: CASSFRGRGIETQYF. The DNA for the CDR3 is TGTGCCAGCAGTTTTCGCGGGAGAGGGATAGAGACCCAGTACTTC.

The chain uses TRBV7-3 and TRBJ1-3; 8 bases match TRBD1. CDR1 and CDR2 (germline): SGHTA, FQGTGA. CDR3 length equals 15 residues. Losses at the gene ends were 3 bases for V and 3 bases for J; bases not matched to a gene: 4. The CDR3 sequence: CASSLSGGFGNTIYF. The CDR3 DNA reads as TGTGCCAGCAGCTTGTCAGGGGGCTTTGGAAACACCATATATTTT.

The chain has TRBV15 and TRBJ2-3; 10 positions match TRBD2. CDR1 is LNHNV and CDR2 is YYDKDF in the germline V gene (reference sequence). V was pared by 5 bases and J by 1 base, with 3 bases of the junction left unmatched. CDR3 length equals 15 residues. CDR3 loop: CATSFGTSGTDTQYF. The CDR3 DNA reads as TGTGCCACCAGCTTCGGGACTAGCGGCACAGATACGCAGTATTTT.

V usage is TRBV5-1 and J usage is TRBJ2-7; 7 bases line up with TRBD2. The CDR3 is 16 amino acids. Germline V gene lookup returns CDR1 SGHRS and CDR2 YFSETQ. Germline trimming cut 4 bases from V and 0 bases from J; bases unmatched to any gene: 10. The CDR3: CASSAILAMSSYEQYF. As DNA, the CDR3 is TGCGCCAGCAGCGCCATACTAGCGATGAGCTCCTACGAGCAGTACTTC. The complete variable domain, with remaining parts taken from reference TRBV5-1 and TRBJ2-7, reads KAGVTQTPRYLIKTRGQQVTLSCSPISGHRSVSWYQQTPGQGLQFLFEYFSETQRNKGNFPGRFSGRQFSNSRSEMNVSTLELGDSALYLCASSAILAMSSYEQYFGPGTRLTVT.

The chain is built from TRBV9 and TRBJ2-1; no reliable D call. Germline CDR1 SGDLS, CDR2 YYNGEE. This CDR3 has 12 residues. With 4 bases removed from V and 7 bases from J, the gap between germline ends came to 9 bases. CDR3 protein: CASSPQDNEQFF. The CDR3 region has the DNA TGTGCCAGCAGCCCCCAGGATAATGAGCAGTTCTTC. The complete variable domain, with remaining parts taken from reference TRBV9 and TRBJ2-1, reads DSGVTQTPKHLITATGQRVTLRCSPRSGDLSVYWYQQSLDQGLQFLIQYYNGEERAKGNILERFSAQQFPDLHSELNLSSLELGDSALYFCASSPQDNEQFFGPGTRLTVL.

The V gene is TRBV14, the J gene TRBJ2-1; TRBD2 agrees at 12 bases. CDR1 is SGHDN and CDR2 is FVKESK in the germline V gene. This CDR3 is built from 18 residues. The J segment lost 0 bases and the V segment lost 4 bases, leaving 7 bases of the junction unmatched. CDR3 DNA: TGTGCCAGCAGCCCCGGGACTAGCGGGCTTAGCTCCTACAATGAGCAGTTCTTC. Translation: CASSPGTSGLSSYNEQFF. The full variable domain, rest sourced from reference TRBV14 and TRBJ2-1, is EAGVTQFPSHSVIEKGQTVTLRCDPISGHDNLYWYRRVMGKEIKFLLHFVKESKQDESGMPNNRFLAERTGGTYSTLKVQPAELEDSGVYFCASSPGTSGLSSYNEQFFGPGTRLTVL.

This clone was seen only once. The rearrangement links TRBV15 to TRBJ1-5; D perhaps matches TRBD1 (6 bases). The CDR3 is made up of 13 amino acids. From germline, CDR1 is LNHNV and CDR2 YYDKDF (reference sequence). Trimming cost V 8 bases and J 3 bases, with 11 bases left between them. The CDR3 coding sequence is TGTGCCACCGGGCAGGGGCCCAATCAGCCCCAGCATTTT. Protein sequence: CATGQGPNQPQHF.

This CDR3 reads CSVEARSPGYGYTF. For the CDR3, the DNA is TGCAGCGTTGAAGCGAGGTCGCCGGGCTATGGCTACACCTTC. This sequence joins TRBV29-1 and TRBJ1-2, with D uncertain. This CDR3 spans 14 amino acids. Germline lookup yields CDR1 SQVTM and CDR2 ANQGSEA. V lost 1 base to trimming and J lost 4 bases, with 13 bases between them.